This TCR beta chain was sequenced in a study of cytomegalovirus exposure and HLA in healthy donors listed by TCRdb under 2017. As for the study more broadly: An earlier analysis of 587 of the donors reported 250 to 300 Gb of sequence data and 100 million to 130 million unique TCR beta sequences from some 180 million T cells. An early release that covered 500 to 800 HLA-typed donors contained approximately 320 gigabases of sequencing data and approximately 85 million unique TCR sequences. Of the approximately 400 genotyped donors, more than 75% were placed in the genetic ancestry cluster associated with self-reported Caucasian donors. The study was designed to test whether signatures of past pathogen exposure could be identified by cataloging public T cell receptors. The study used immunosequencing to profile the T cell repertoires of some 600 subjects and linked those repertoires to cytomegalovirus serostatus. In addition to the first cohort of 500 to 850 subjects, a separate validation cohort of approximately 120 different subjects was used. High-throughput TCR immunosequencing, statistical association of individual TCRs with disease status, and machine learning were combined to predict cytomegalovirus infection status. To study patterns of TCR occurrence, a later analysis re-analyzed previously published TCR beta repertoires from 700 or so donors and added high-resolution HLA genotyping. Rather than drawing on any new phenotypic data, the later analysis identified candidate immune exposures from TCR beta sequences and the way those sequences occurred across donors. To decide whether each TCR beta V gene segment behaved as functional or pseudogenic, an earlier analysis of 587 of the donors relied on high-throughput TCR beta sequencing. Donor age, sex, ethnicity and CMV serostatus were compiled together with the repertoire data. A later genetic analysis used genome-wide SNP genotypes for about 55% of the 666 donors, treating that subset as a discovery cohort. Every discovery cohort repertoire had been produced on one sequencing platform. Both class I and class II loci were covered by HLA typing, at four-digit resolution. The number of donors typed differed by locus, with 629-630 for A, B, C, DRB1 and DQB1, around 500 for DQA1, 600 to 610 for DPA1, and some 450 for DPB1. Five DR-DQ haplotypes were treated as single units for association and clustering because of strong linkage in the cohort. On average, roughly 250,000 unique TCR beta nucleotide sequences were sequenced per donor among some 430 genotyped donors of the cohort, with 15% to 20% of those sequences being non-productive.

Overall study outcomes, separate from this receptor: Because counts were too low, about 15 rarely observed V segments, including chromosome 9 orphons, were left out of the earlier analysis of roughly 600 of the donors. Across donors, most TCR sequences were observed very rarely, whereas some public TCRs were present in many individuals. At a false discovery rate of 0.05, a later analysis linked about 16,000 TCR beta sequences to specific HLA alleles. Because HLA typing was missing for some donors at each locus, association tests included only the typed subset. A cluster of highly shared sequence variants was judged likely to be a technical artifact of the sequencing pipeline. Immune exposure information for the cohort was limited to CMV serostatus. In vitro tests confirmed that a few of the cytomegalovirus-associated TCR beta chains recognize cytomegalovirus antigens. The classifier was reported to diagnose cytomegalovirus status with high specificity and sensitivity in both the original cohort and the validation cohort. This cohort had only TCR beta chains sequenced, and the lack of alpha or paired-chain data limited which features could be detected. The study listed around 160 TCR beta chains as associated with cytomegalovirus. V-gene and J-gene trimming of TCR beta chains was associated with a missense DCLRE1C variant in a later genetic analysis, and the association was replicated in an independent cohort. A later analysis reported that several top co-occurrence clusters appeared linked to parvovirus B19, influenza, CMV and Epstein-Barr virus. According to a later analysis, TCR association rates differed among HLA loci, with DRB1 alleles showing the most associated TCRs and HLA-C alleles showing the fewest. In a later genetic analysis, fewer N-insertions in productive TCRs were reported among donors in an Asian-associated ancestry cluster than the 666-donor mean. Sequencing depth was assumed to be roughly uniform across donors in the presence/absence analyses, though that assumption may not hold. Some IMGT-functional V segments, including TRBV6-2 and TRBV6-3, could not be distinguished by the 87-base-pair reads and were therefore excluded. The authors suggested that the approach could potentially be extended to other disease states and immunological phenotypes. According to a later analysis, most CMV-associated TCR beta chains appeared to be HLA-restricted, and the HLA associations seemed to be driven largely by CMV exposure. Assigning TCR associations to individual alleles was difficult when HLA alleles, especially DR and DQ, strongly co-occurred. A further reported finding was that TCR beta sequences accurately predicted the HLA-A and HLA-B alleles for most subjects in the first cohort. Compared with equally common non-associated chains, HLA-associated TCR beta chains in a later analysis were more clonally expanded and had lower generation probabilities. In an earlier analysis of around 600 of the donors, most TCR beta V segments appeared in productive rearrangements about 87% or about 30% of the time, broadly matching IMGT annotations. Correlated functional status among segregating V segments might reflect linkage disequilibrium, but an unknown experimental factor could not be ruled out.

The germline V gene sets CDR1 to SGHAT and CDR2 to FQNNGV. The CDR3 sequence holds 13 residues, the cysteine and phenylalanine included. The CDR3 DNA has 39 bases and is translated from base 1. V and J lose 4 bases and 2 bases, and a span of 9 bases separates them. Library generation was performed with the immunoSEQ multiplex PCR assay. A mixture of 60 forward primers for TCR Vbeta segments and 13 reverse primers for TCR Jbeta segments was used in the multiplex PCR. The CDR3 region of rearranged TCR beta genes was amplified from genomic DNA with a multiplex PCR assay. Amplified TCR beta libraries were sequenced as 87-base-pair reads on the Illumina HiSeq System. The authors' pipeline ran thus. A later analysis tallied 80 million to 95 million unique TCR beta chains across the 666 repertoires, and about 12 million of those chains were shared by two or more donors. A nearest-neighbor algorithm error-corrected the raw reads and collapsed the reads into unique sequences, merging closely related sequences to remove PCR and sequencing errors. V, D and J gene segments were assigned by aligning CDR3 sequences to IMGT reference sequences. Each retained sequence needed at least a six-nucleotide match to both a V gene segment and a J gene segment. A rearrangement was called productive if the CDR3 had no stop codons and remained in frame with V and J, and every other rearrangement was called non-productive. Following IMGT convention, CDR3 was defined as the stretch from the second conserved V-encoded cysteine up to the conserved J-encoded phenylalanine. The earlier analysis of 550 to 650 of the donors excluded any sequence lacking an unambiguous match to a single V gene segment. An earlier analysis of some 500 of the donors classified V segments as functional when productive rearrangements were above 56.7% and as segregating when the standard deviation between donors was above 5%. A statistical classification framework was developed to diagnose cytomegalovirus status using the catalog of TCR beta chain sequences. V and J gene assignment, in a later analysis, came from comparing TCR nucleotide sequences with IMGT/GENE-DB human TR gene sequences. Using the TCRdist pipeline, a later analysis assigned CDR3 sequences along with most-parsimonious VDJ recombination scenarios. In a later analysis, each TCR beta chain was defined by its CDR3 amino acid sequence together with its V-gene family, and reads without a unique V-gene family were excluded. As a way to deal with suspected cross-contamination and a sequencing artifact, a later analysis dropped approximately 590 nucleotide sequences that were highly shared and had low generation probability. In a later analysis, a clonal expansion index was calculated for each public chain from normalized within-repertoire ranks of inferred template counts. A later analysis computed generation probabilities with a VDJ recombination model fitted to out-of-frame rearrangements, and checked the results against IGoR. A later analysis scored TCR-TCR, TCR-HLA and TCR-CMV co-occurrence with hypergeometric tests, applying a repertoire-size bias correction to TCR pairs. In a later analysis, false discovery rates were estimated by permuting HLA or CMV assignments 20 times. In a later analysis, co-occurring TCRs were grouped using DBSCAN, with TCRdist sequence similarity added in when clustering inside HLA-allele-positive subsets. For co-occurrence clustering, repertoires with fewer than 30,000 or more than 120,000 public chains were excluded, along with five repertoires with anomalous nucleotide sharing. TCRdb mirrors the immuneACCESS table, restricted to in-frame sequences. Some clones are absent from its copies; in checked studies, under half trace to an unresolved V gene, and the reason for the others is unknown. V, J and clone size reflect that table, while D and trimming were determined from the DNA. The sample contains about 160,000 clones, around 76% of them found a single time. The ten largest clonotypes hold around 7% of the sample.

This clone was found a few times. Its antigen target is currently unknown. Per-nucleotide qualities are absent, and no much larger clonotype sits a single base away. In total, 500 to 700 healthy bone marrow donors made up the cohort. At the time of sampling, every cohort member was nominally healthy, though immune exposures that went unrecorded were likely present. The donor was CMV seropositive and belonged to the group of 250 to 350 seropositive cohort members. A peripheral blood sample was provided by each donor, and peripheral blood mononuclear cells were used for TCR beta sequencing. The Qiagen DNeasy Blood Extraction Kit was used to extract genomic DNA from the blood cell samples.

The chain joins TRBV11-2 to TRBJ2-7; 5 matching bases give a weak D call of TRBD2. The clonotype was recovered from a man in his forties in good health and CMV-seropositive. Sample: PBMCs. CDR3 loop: CASSWEQTYEQYF. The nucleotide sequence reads TGTGCCAGCAGCTGGGAGCAGACCTACGAGCAGTACTTC.